Below, 3 T cell receptor beta chains from the same sample are listed, as sequenced in a study of T cell responses to AZD1222 COVID-19 vaccine. Using immunoSEQ multiplex PCR, the repertoire was profiled, and TCRdb retains in-frame clones only, with some absent. Of around 110,000 clones listed, 90% to 95% are singletons. The sequencing here drew on peripheral blood, taken on day 0 of AZD1222 vaccination. The receptors come from an adult in good health.

The chain uses TRBV7-9 and TRBJ2-1; 8 bases align to TRBD2. V was clipped by 6 bases and J by 2 bases; unmatched bases: 6. This CDR3 has 15 amino acids. Germline values: CDR1 SEHNR, CDR2 FQNEAQ (reference sequence). CDR3 residues: CASSHAGGTYNEQFF. As DNA, the CDR3 is TGTGCCAGCAGTCACGCGGGGGGAACCTACAATGAGCAGTTCTTC. Full variable domain (rest looked up from reference TRBV7-9 and TRBJ2-1): DTGVSQNPRHKITKRGQNVTFRCDPISEHNRLYWYRQTLGQGPEFLTYFQNEAQLEKSRLLSDRFSAERPKGSFSTLEIQRTEQGDSAMYLCASSHAGGTYNEQFFGPGTRLTVL.

The chain has TRBV23-1 and TRBJ2-3; 8 nucleotides line up with TRBD2. TRBV23-1 is an open reading frame, and its role is uncertain. V lost 2 bases and J lost 4; bases outside the gene matches: 17. The CDR3 is 19 residues long. DNA of the CDR3: TGCGCCAGCAGTCAAACCTTTTGGAAGCGGGGGATACAGCCAGATACGCAGTATTTT. This codes for CASSQTFWKRGIQPDTQYF.

J is TRBJ2-3 and V is TRBV5-4; TRBD1 might be the D (6 bases). The CDR3 is made up of 12 amino acids. Trimming left V 5 bases short and J 4 bases short, with 8 bases between. CDR1 and CDR2 (germline): SGHNT, YYREEE (reference sequence). The CDR3 DNA reads as TGTGCCAGCAGTGAGGGGGCAGATACGCAGTATTTT. Translating it yields CASSEGADTQYF.